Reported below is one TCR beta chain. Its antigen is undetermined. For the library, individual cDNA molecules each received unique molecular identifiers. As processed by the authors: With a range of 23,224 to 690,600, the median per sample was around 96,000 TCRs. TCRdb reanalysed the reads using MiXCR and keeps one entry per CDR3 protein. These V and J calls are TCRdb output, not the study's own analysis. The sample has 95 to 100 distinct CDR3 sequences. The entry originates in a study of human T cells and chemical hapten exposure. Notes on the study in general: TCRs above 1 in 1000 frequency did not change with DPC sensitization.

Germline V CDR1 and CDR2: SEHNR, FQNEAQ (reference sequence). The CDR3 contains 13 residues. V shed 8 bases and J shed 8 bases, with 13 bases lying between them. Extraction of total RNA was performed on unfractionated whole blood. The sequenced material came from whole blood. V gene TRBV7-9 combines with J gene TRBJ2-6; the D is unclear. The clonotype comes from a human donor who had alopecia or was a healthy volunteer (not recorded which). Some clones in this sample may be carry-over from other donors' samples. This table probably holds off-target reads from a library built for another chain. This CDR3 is CASLPLPPNVLTF. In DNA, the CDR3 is TGTGCCAGCTTACCACTGCCCCCCAACGTCCTGACTTTC.